This T cell receptor beta chain was sequenced for a study of T-cell memory formation after mild COVID-19. Study background: In these data, TCR clusters were largely donor specific.

On this clonotype: Its antigen is currently unknown.

The CDR3 is 15 amino acids. The germline V gene has CDR1 SGDLS and CDR2 YYNGEE. V shed 4 bases and J shed 5 bases, with 19 bases lying between them. TCRdb used MiXCR to reprocess the 5' RACE reads, holding one entry per CDR3 protein. The sample lists some 57,000 distinct CDR3 sequences, less than 15% occurring once. Study-level points and caveats: Pre-infection memory showed some responding clones, and this suggested that cross-reactive memory joined.

This rearrangement joins TRBV9 to TRBJ2-7; maybe TRBD1 (5 bases). The receptor's source is a man in his late teens or twenties who had mild COVID-19 (a few samples of this study predate the infection). Cell type and time point are not known. The sequenced sample consisted of PBMCs or a T cell subset sorted from them (not recorded which). The CDR3 is CASSPRSQGLDEQYF. Here the CDR3 DNA reads TGTGCCAGCAGCCCGAGGTCGCAGGGTCTCGACGAGCAGTACTTC.